Listed here are 10 T cell receptor beta chains from one sample, sequenced in a study of T cells in Graves' hyperthyroidism and ophthalmopathy. TCR beta CDR3 regions were amplified from RNA transcripts. Researchers ran a first-round RT-PCR on the TCR CDR3 using the HTBI primer set. MiXCR was run by TCRdb on the multiplex PCR reads, yielding one entry per CDR3 protein. The profile shows 450,000 to 700,000 distinct CDR3 sequences, 40% to 55% of them singletons. The sample was peripheral blood or thyroid tissue (not recorded which). These TCRs come from an adult woman with Graves' disease, either hyperthyroidism or ophthalmopathy (not recorded which).

The J gene is TRBJ2-1, the V gene TRBV5-1, with 9 bases matching TRBD1. This CDR3 is built from 14 residues. Unmatched junction bases numbered 9, after V lost 4 bases and J lost 10 bases. From germline, CDR1 is SGHRS and CDR2 YFSETQ. The CDR3 spells CASSVARTGDEQFF. CDR3 DNA: TGCGCCAGCAGCGTCGCAAGGACAGGGGACGAGCAGTTCTTC.

On this clonotype: Possible read error: a much larger clone is one base away. DNA of the CDR3: TGTGCCAGCAGTTATGGCCCCACCCCAAACACTGAAGCTTTCTTT. Protein sequence: CASSYGPTPNTEAFF. The chain links TRBV7-2 to TRBJ1-1, with D uncertain. The CDR3 has 15 amino acids. CDR1 is SGHTA, CDR2 FQGNSA, per germline. V was clipped by 6 bases and J by 2 bases, with 16 bases between them.

This clonotype has at least ten counts. The V call is TRBV5-1, the J call TRBJ1-1; possible D gene TRBD1, 5 bases. Per the germline V gene, CDR1 is SGHRS and CDR2 is YFSETQ. V lost 0 bases and J 0 bases, leaving 9 bases between the germline ends. The CDR3 loop spans 15 amino acids. Here the CDR3 reads CASSLALGVNTEAFF. Here the CDR3 DNA reads TGCGCCAGCAGCTTGGCCTTGGGGGTGAACACTGAAGCTTTCTTT.

The chain uses TRBV20-1 and TRBJ1-2, with 8 positions matching TRBD1. This CDR3 contains 13 residues. Germline V gene data show CDR1 as DFQATT and CDR2 as SNEGSKA (reference sequence). Losses at the gene ends were 5 bases for V and 2 bases for J; bases not matched to a gene: 4. The CDR3 sequence: CSAFGQGNYGYTF. The CDR3 DNA reads TGCAGTGCTTTCGGACAGGGCAACTATGGCTACACCTTC.

This clonotype has ten or more counts. The V and J genes are TRBV5-4 and TRBJ1-1, with D maybe TRBD1 (5 bases). CDR3 size: 12 residues. Per the germline V gene, CDR1 is SGHNT and CDR2 is YYREEE (reference sequence). V dropped 7 bases and J dropped 2 bases, with 9 bases sitting between them. CDR3 sequence reads: CASWGGNTEAFF. The CDR3 region has the DNA TGTGCCAGCTGGGGGGGTAACACTGAAGCTTTCTTT.

V is TRBV2 and J is TRBJ1-5, with 7 bases that match TRBD1. The V and J ends lost 9 bases and 5 bases, in that order; junction bases with no gene match: 4. Germline V gene lookup returns CDR1 SNHLY and CDR2 FYNNEI. The CDR3 is made up of 12 amino acids. The CDR3 protein is CASTGADQPQHF. Written as DNA, the CDR3 is TGTGCCAGTACAGGGGCAGATCAGCCCCAGCATTTT.

The V and J genes are TRBV28 and TRBJ2-7, with D perhaps matching TRBD1 (6 bases). This CDR3 spans 14 amino acids. The germline V gene has CDR1 MDHEN and CDR2 SYDVKM. V was shortened by 10 bases and J by 0 bases, with 16 bases between the two germline ends. CDR3 nucleotides: TGTGCCACGTATACCAGGGGAGTCTCCTACGAGCAGTACTTC. This translates into CATYTRGVSYEQYF.

In its sample, this clonotype was seen many times. This chain links TRBV3-1 with TRBJ2-5, with D uncertain. The CDR3 extends over 14 amino acids. The germline V gene encodes CDR1 LGHDT and CDR2 YNNKEL (reference sequence). V lost 1 base to trimming and J lost 4 bases, with 10 bases between them. CDR3 DNA: TGTGCCAGCAGCCAAGTTTTTACGGGAGAGACCCAGTACTTC. It is translated as CASSQVFTGETQYF.

There are many counts of this clonotype. The chain couples TRBV19 to TRBJ1-2; D is perhaps TRBD1 (5 bases). The CDR3 consists of 16 residues. Germline V CDR1 and CDR2: LNHDA, SQIVND (reference sequence). V lost 3 bases to trimming and J lost 7 bases, with 21 bases between them. In DNA, the CDR3 is TGTGCCAGTAGTATTCGTACTTCGGGTGGACAACTTGGCTACACCTTC. Residues: CASSIRTSGGQLGYTF.

As concerns this clonotype: At one of its ends the junction is not consistent with the germline gene, which may arise from a read error. The chain uses TRBV25-1 and TRBJ1-2, with D maybe TRBD1 (5 bases). CDR3 length: 17 amino acids. The germline gives CDR1 MGHDK, CDR2 SYGVNS. In nucleotides, the CDR3 is TGTACCAGCAGAGAAGCGGCAGGGCAAAGGTTCCTATATGGCTACACCTTC. Translated, it gives CTSREAAGQRFLYGYTF.